The 5 T cell receptor beta chains reported below all come from one sample, sequenced in a study of radiotherapy plus CTLA-4 blockade in lung cancer. Data came from immunoSEQ multiplex PCR; TCRdb stores just in-frame clones and leaves some out. The sample lists approximately 90,000 clones, 83% occurring once. Sequencing was performed on peripheral blood, taken from a patient treated with radiotherapy plus ipilimumab. Receptor source: a human donor with non-small cell lung cancer who had stable disease on radiotherapy plus ipilimumab.

The chain employs TRBV6-5 and TRBJ2-2, with D tentatively TRBD1 or TRBD2 (6 bases each). This CDR3 contains 14 residues. CDR1 is MNHEY, CDR2 SVGAGI, per germline. Trimming removed 2 bases at V and 4 bases at J, with 8 bases between. CDR3 DNA sequence: TGTGCCAGCAGTTACAGGGGGGTCACCGGGGAGCTGTTTTTT. Protein: CASSYRGVTGELFF.

This chain uses TRBV6-5 with TRBJ1-1, with no clear D. The germline V gene encodes CDR1 MNHEY and CDR2 SVGAGI. Trimming stripped 5 bases from V and 0 bases from J, with 13 bases between. CDR3 length equals 15 residues. This CDR3 reads CASSKGFSMNTEAFF. The CDR3 bases are TGTGCCAGCAGTAAGGGATTTAGTATGAACACTGAAGCTTTCTTT.

This clone was observed a handful of times. The chain has TRBV9 and TRBJ1-1; D is ambiguous. Deletions cut 4 bases from V and 4 bases from J, with 11 bases between. Germline V gene data show CDR1 as SGDLS and CDR2 as YYNGEE. The CDR3 loop spans 13 amino acids. The CDR3, as DNA: TGTGCCAGCAGCAAGCGTGAGATCACTGAAGCTTTCTTT. Encoded protein: CASSKREITEAFF.

The J gene is TRBJ2-3, the V gene TRBV19; D gene uncertain. Per germline, CDR1 LNHDA and CDR2 SQIVND (reference sequence). CDR3 length equals 13 residues. V was trimmed by 3 bases and J by 5 bases, leaving 9 bases between them. The CDR3 reads CASSIGRRDTQYF. For the CDR3, the DNA is TGTGCCAGTAGTATCGGCAGGCGAGATACGCAGTATTTT. Looking up the rest from reference TRBV19 and TRBJ2-3 gives the full variable domain: DGGITQSPKYLFRKEGQNVTLSCEQNLNHDAMYWYRQDPGQGLRLIYYSQIVNDFQKGDIAEGYSVSREKKESFPLTVTSAQKNPTAFYLCASSIGRRDTQYFGPGTRLTVL.

V is TRBV19 and J is TRBJ2-5; possibly TRBD1 for D (8 bases). With 1 base removed from V and 5 bases from J, the gap between germline ends came to 20 bases. The germline V gene has CDR1 LNHDA and CDR2 SQIVND (reference sequence). The CDR3 consists of 17 residues. CDR3 sequence reads: CASSIGGRDRWMETQYF. DNA of the CDR3: TGTGCCAGTAGTATAGGGGGGAGGGACAGGTGGATGGAGACCCAGTACTTC.